The entry below describes one T cell receptor beta chain. Its antigen is currently unknown. V was pared by 5 bases and J by 0 bases, with 12 bases of the junction left unmatched. Per the germline V gene, CDR1 is SEHNR and CDR2 is FQNEAQ (reference sequence). The CDR3 runs to 17 residues. The sample is drawn from a study of T cell responses to AZD1222 COVID-19 vaccine. Study findings and constraints: Mostly white British, mostly female donors; authors suggested clonal diversity may be underestimated. Across the whole spike, CD4 TCRs peaked at regions 160-218 and 743-854. No repertoire was sampled before or during the peak T cell response, only after it. An increase in Spike-specific TCR breadth and depth was observed after two AZD1222 doses.

This table comes from immunoSEQ multiplex PCR, and its TCRdb copy is limited to in-frame clones, with some not included. This sample has some 130,000 clones, with 90% found just once. The source was peripheral blood, collected on day 0 of AZD1222 vaccination. This TCR was sampled from an adult in good health. The chain carries TRBV7-9 and TRBJ1-2; 7 bases agree with TRBD1. CDR3 bases: TGTGCCAGCAGCGGTCCACGGACAGGAGAAACTAACTATGGCTACACCTTC. Amino acids: CASSGPRTGETNYGYTF.